This paragraph covers one TCR beta chain sequence. Germline V gives CDR1 ENHRY, CDR2 SYGVKD. The V end lost 3 bases, the J end lost 7 bases, and 18 bases lay between the germline ends. There are 16 residues in the CDR3. This sample was included in a study of T cell changes during pregnancy in multiple sclerosis. Assay: immunoSEQ multiplex PCR; the TCRdb copy retains only in-frame clones and omits some. The sample contains 70,000 to 95,000 clones, 93% of which appear only once. The receptor comes from a female donor with multiple sclerosis, enrolled in a pregnancy study. The chain combines TRBV10-3 with TRBJ2-2, with D perhaps matching TRBD2 (5 bases). Specimen: peripheral blood, collected in the second trimester of pregnancy. Here the CDR3 reads CAISDLGSGVGGELFF. In DNA form, the CDR3 reads TGTGCCATCAGTGATCTTGGCAGCGGTGTTGGCGGGGAGCTGTTTTTT.